This T cell receptor beta chain was recorded in a study of metastatic and nonmetastatic thyroid tumors. Broader study findings: Patients with malignant thyroid tumors reportedly had significantly higher TCR beta diversity than those with benign nodules, in blood and tumor.

The entire patient cohort was treatment-naive prior to thyroid surgery. This CDR3 comprises 13 residues. Germline CDR1 reads SGHTA; CDR2 reads FQGNSA. V lost 5 bases, J lost 0 bases, and 7 bases lay in between. TCRdb re-processed the PCR reads through MiXCR. The repertoire consists of about 17,000 clones, with roughly 17% occurring once and the leading ten covering less than 20%. Comments on this clone: Its specificity is unknown.

The rearrangement uses TRBV7-2 and TRBJ1-2; D is uncertain. The source material was blood. The TCR comes from a male donor with papillary thyroid cancer or a benign thyroid nodule (not recorded which). Some clones in this sample may be carry-over from other donors' samples. In DNA form, the CDR3 reads TGTGCCAGCAGCGACGGGACTAACTATGGCTACACCTTC. As protein: CASSDGTNYGYTF.